The TCR beta chain under discussion was sequenced for a study of cytomegalovirus exposure and HLA in healthy donors. Primers: 60 Vbeta forward and 13 Jbeta reverse. Profiling relied on immunoSEQ multiplex PCR, and the TCRdb table lists in-frame clones only, not all of them. The sample includes 150,000 or so clones, about three quarters of them seen just once. The sample consisted of PBMCs. This receptor was taken from a man between 40 and 49 years old in good health and CMV-seropositive.

The chain's CDR3 is CASSYQGLGTGEQYF. The CDR3 nucleotides are TGTGCCAGCAGCTACCAGGGACTAGGCACCGGCGAGCAGTACTTC. The chain recombines TRBV7-9 with TRBJ2-7; 8 bases are shared with TRBD2. Losses at the gene ends were 4 bases for V and 6 bases for J; bases not matched to a gene: 11. This CDR3 is built from 15 residues. CDR1 and CDR2 from the germline V gene are SEHNR and FQNEAQ (reference sequence).